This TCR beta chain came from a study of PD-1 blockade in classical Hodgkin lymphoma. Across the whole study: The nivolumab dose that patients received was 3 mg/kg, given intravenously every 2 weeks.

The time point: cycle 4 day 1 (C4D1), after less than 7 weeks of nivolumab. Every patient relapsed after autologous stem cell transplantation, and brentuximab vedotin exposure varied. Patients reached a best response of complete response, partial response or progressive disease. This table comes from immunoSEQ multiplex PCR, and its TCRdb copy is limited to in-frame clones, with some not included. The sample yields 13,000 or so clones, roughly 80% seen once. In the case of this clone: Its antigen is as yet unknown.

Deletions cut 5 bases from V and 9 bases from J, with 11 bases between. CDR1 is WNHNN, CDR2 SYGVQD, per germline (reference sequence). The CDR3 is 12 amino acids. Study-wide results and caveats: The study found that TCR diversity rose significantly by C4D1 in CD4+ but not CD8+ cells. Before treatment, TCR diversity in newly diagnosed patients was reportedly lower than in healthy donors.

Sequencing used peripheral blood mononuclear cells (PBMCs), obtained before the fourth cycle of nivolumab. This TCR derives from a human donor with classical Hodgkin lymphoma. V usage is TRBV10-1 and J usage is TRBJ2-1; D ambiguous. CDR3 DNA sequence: TGCGCCAGCAGTAGAGGATCTGCTGAGCAGTTCTTC. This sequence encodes CASSRGSAEQFF.